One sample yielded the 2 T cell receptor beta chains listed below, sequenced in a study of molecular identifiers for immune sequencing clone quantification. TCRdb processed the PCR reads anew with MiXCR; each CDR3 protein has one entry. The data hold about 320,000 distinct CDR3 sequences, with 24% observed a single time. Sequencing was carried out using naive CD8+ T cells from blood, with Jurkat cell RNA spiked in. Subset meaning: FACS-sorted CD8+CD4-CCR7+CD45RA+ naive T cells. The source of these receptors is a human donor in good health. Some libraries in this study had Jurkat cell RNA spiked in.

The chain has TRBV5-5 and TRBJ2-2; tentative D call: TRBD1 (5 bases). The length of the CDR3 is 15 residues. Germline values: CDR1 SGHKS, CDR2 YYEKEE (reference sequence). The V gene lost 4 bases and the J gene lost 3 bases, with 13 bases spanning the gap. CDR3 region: CASSPWGQDTGELFF. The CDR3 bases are TGTGCCAGCAGCCCATGGGGCCAGGACACCGGGGAGCTGTTTTTT.

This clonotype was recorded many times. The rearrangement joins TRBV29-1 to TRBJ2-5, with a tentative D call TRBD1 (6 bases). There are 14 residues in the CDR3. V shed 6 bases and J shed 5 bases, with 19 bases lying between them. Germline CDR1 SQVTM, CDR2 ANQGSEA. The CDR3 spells CSVAPGALGETQYF. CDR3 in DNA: TGCAGCGTCGCCCCAGGGGCCCTGGGGGAGACCCAGTACTTC.